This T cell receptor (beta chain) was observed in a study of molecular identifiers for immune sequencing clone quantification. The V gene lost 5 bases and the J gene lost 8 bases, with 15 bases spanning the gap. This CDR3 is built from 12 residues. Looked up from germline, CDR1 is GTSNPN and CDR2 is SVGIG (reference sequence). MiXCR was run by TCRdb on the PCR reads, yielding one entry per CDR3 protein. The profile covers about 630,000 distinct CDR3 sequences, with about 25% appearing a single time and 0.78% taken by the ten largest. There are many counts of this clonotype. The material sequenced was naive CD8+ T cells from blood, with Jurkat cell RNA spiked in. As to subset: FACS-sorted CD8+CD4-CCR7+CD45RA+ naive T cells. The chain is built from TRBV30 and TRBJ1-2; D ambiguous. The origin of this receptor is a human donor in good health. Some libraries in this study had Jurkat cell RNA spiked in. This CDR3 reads CAWDGPRRGYTF. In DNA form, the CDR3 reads TGTGCCTGGGACGGGCCCCGTCGGGGCTACACCTTC.